A single TCR beta chain is shown here with its context. This sample was included in a study of shared clonotypes between healthy human individuals. The germline CDR1 and CDR2 sequences are MNHNY and SVGAGI (reference sequence). Trimming removed 5 bases at V and 2 bases at J, with 7 bases between. There are 12 residues in the CDR3. Authors' methods: ImmunoSEQ output held junction-only sequences without quality scores, so filtering differed. Produced via immunoSEQ multiplex PCR; TCRdb's table is partial and in-frame only. The V and J calls and clone size are taken from that table; D and trimming were inferred from the DNA. The data hold about 2.1 million clones, with roughly 95% observed a single time. Naive CD8 cells were CD45RO-negative, positively selected for CCR7, excluding terminally differentiated effector memory CD45RA+ cells. The study enrolled healthy HIV-negative adults without recent acute infections or vaccinations as donors.

The chain recombines TRBV6-6 with TRBJ2-7, with a tentative D call TRBD1 (5 bases). The sequencing sample was made of naive CD8+ T cells from PBMCs. The receptor was derived from a young man in good health. Some clones in this sample may be carry-over from other donors' samples. As DNA, the CDR3 is TGTGCCAGCAGTGGACACCCCTACGAGCAGTACTTC. It yields the protein CASSGHPYEQYF.